This T cell receptor beta chain was sequenced for a study of blood T cell repertoires in COVID-19. Germline-derived CDR1 and CDR2 are DFQATT and SNEGSKA (reference sequence). The CDR3 runs to 14 residues. The V and J ends lost 3 bases and 2 bases, in that order; junction bases with no gene match: 5. Using immunoSEQ multiplex PCR, the repertoire was profiled, and TCRdb retains in-frame clones only, with some absent. The repertoire consists of some 80,000 clones, with about three quarters occurring once and the leading ten covering less than 20%. The origin of this receptor is an elderly woman with active or convalescent COVID-19. The sequencing input was peripheral blood. The chain links TRBV20-1 to TRBJ2-3; 7 bases map to TRBD1. The CDR3 spells CSASRGRPTDTQYF. DNA for the CDR3: TGCAGTGCTAGTAGGGGGCGTCCCACAGATACGCAGTATTTT.